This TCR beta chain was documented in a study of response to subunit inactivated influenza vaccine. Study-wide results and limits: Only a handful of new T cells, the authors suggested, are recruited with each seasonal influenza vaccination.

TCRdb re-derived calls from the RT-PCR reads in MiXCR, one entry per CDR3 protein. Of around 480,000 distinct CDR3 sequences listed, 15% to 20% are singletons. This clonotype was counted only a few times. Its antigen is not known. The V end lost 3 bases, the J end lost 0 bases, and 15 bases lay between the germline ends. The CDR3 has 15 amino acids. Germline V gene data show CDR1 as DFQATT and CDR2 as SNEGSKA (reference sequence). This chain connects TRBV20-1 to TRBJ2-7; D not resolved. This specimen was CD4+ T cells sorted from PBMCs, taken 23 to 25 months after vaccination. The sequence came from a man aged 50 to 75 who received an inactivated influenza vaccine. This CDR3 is CSASRGYLSSYEQYF. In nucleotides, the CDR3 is TGCAGTGCTAGTCGAGGCTATCTCAGCTCCTACGAGCAGTACTTC.